These 25 T cell receptor beta chains were sequenced from one sample in a study of cytomegalovirus exposure and HLA in healthy donors. This table comes from immunoSEQ multiplex PCR, and its TCRdb copy is limited to in-frame clones, with some not included. The sample lists approximately 160,000 clones; 85% were seen once. The material sequenced was PBMCs. These receptor sequences come from a man between 25 and 39 years old in good health and CMV-seropositive.

V usage is TRBV6-7 and J usage is TRBJ2-3; the match to TRBD1 covers 8 bases. TRBV6-7 is reported as an ORF; its role is uncertain. The CDR3 has 16 residues. V was pared by 0 bases and J by 5 bases, with 7 bases of the junction left unmatched. The CDR3 nucleotides are TGTGCCAGCAGTTACTCGAACAGGGGGAAGGTAGATACGCAGTATTTT. This gives the protein CASSYSNRGKVDTQYF.

The V gene is TRBV9, the J gene TRBJ2-7, with a weak D call TRBD1 (5 bases). Trimming shortened V by 4 bases and J by 3 bases, and 20 bases separated the two germline ends. The germline V gene encodes CDR1 SGDLS and CDR2 YYNGEE. The CDR3 covers 16 residues. The CDR3 loop is CASSQDGSSGLYEQYF. The CDR3 nucleotides read TGTGCCAGCAGCCAGGACGGCAGCTCAGGGCTCTACGAGCAGTACTTC.

V gene TRBV15 combines with J gene TRBJ2-2, with 7 bases matching TRBD2. The CDR3 spans 14 residues. CDR1 is LNHNV, CDR2 YYDKDF, per germline (reference sequence). V shed 4 bases and J 6 bases; nucleotides not matched to a gene: 5. CDR3 sequence: CATSIMGGAGELFF. Written as DNA, the CDR3 is TGTGCCACCAGCATCATGGGGGGGGCCGGGGAGCTGTTTTTT.

This clone was found once. The CDR3 is CASRGAARNEKLFF. The CDR3 region has the DNA TGTGCCAGCCGGGGGGCAGCGAGGAATGAAAAACTGTTTTTT. The J gene is TRBJ1-4, the V gene TRBV7-8; the D gene is possibly TRBD1 (6 bases). The ends were cut back, 8 bases at V and 5 bases at J, with 15 bases in the middle. CDR1 is SGHVS, CDR2 FQNEAQ, per germline. This CDR3 has 14 amino acids.

This clone was counted a few times. The rearrangement joins TRBV7-9 to TRBJ2-2, with 9 bases aligning to TRBD2. V was clipped by 6 bases and J by 8 bases; unmatched bases: 4. The germline V gene encodes CDR1 SEHNR and CDR2 FQNEAQ (reference sequence). This CDR3 contains 13 residues. The CDR3 spells CASRGTSLGELFF. The CDR3 DNA reads TGTGCCAGCAGGGGGACTAGCCTAGGGGAGCTGTTTTTT. Variable domain in full (rest from reference TRBV7-9 and TRBJ2-2): DTGVSQNPRHKITKRGQNVTFRCDPISEHNRLYWYRQTLGQGPEFLTYFQNEAQLEKSRLLSDRFSAERPKGSFSTLEIQRTEQGDSAMYLCASRGTSLGELFFGEGSRLTVL.

The chain joins TRBV6-1 to TRBJ2-5, with D tentatively TRBD2 (5 bases). Trimming stripped 4 bases from V and 0 bases from J, with 15 bases between. Looked up from germline, CDR1 is MNHNS and CDR2 is SASEGT. This CDR3 is 16 amino acids long. The CDR3 sequence is CASSGTGIMYQETQYF. The CDR3 coding sequence is TGTGCCAGCAGTGGTACCGGGATAATGTACCAAGAGACCCAGTACTTC.

J is TRBJ1-1 and V is TRBV30; possibly TRBD1 for D (5 bases). Trimming stripped 4 bases from V and 4 bases from J, with 13 bases between. The CDR3 loop spans 13 amino acids. The germline V gene encodes CDR1 GTSNPN and CDR2 SVGIG (reference sequence). The CDR3 region has the DNA TGTGCCTGGACCCGGGGGGGGGTCACTGAAGCTTTCTTT. Protein product: CAWTRGGVTEAFF. The full variable domain, its missing parts supplied by reference TRBV30 and TRBJ1-1, is SQTIHQWPATLVQPVGSPLSLECTVEGTSNPNLYWYRQAAGRGLQLLFYSVGIGQISSEVPQNLSASRPQDRQFILSSKKLLLSDSGFYLCAWTRGGVTEAFFGQGTRLTVV.

J is TRBJ1-1 and V is TRBV2, with 9 bases matching TRBD1. J was trimmed by 1 base and V by 6 bases; bases with no gene match: 3. This CDR3 is 14 amino acids long. Germline values: CDR1 SNHLY, CDR2 FYNNEI. This CDR3 reads CASSRTGENTEAFF. The DNA for the CDR3 is TGTGCCAGCAGCCGGACAGGGGAGAACACTGAAGCTTTCTTT.

This rearrangement joins TRBV13 to TRBJ2-7, with TRBD1 matching 8 bases. This CDR3 spans 14 amino acids. Germline CDR1 and CDR2: PRHDT and FYEKMQ (reference sequence). J lost 5 bases, V lost 4 bases, and 7 bases had no gene match. CDR3 nucleotide sequence: TGTGCCAGCAGCTCCCCGGACAGGGTCGACGAGCAGTACTTC. Protein: CASSSPDRVDEQYF.

Comments on this clone: The junction departs from germline at one end; a sequencing error may be responsible. The chain uses TRBV7-7 and TRBJ2-3; D is ambiguous. The V gene's germline CDR1 is SSHAT and CDR2 FNYEAQ (reference sequence). This CDR3 is built from 16 residues. The CDR3 spells CASSLEAAASTDTQYF. The CDR3 DNA sequence: TGTGCTAGCAGCTTAGAGGCGGCGGCCTCCACGGATACGCAGTATTTT.

The chain carries TRBV10-3 and TRBJ2-3, with 10 positions matching TRBD2. From germline, CDR1 is ENHRY and CDR2 SYGVKD. Trimming at V came to 2 bases and at J to 0 bases, leaving 2 bases not matched to a gene. The CDR3 is 16 amino acids. The CDR3 loop is CAISETGLASTDTQYF. The CDR3 DNA reads TGTGCCATCAGTGAGACGGGACTAGCGAGCACAGATACGCAGTATTTT.

This chain links TRBV6-5 with TRBJ2-5, with TRBD2 identical over 9 bases. Trimming removed 6 bases from V and 6 bases from J; junction bases left unmatched: 8. Germline V gene lookup returns CDR1 MNHEY and CDR2 SVGAGI. The CDR3 is 14 residues long. The CDR3 DNA follows: TGTGCCAGCAGCCCGGGACTAGCCCGGAAGACCCAGTACTTC. This sequence encodes CASSPGLARKTQYF.

The chain carries TRBV9 and TRBJ2-1, with D possibly matching TRBD1 (5 bases). Germline lookup yields CDR1 SGDLS and CDR2 YYNGEE. Trimming removed 2 bases at V and 4 bases at J, with 7 bases between. CDR3 length: 13 amino acids. The CDR3, as DNA: TGTGCCAGCAGCGTCGACAGATACAATGAGCAGTTCTTC. Protein product: CASSVDRYNEQFF.

The CDR3 DNA reads as TGTGCCAGCAGTTACGGACAGTTCGGGGCTTTCTTT. This sequence encodes CASSYGQFGAFF. This chain connects TRBV2 to TRBJ1-1, with a weak D call TRBD1 (6 bases). In germline, CDR1 is SNHLY, CDR2 FYNNEI. Trimming cost V 5 bases and J 11 bases, with 15 bases left between them. This CDR3 has 12 amino acids.

The V gene is TRBV12-2, the J gene TRBJ2-7; the DNA was not compared with TRBD2, the D call given in the table. TRBV12-2 constitutes a pseudogene. CDR3 size: 17 residues. The CDR3 DNA sequence: TGTGCAAGTCGCTTATCGCCCGGACAACCGGGGGGATACGAGCAGTACTTC. This gives the protein CASRLSPGQPGGYEQYF.

This chain connects TRBV19 to TRBJ1-5, with 10 bases matching TRBD1. V shed 5 bases and J 1 base; nucleotides not matched to a gene: 2. CDR3 length: 15 residues. From germline, CDR1 is LNHDA and CDR2 SQIVND (reference sequence). Here the CDR3 reads CASSLTGGSNQPQHF. DNA for the CDR3: TGTGCCAGTAGTTTGACAGGGGGCAGCAATCAGCCCCAGCATTTT.

The chain joins TRBV2 to TRBJ2-3, with TRBD2 identical over 10 bases. CDR1 is SNHLY, CDR2 FYNNEI, per germline. The CDR3 has 15 amino acids. J gave up 5 bases and V 6 bases, and 8 bases lay outside the gene matches. Written as DNA, the CDR3 is TGTGCCAGCAGAATCCGGCTAGCGGGGGTAGATACGCAGTATTTT. The encoded protein is CASRIRLAGVDTQYF.

The chain uses TRBV9 and TRBJ1-1; 7 bases agree with TRBD1. The ends lost 0 bases at V and 6 bases at J; junction bases unmatched: 2. Germline V CDR1 and CDR2: SGDLS, YYNGEE. CDR3 length equals 13 residues. In DNA form, the CDR3 reads TGTGCCAGCAGCGTAGTTACAGGGGCTGAAGCTTTCTTT. Protein: CASSVVTGAEAFF.

This chain uses TRBV5-1 with TRBJ2-3, with 8 bases that match TRBD2. V gave up 1 base and J gave up 4 bases; unmatched junction bases: 11. CDR3 length equals 17 residues. CDR1 is SGHRS, CDR2 YFSETQ, per germline. The CDR3 DNA sequence: TGCGCCAGCAGCTTGAGACTAGCGATTGGGTTACCAGATACGCAGTATTTT. Residues: CASSLRLAIGLPDTQYF.

The chain has TRBV10-1 and TRBJ2-1; 9 bases agree with TRBD2. The CDR3 sequence is 18 residues long. With V trimmed by 0 bases and J by 2 bases, 8 bases remained unmatched. Germline loops: CDR1 WNHNN, CDR2 SYGVQD (reference sequence). CDR3 protein: CASSESKGLAGPYNEQFF. Written as DNA, the CDR3 is TGCGCCAGCAGTGAGTCGAAGGGTCTAGCGGGGCCCTACAATGAGCAGTTCTTC.

This clone was counted once. This sequence joins TRBV4-1 and TRBJ2-2; D is unresolved. Germline CDR1 reads MGHRA; CDR2 reads YSYEKL. The CDR3 covers 13 residues. With 0 bases removed from V and 7 bases from J, the gap between germline ends came to 6 bases. CDR3 protein: CASSQDFGGELFF. The CDR3 nucleotides read TGCGCCAGCAGCCAAGACTTCGGCGGGGAGCTGTTTTTT.

This chain connects TRBV19 to TRBJ2-2; no reliable D call. The V and J ends lost 7 bases and 3 bases respectively, with 9 bases between them. CDR3 length equals 13 residues. CDR1 LNHDA and CDR2 SQIVND come from the germline V gene (reference sequence). The CDR3 reads CASIRTDTGELFF. Here the CDR3 DNA reads TGTGCCAGTATACGAACAGACACCGGGGAGCTGTTTTTT.

The chain has TRBV19 and TRBJ1-1, with 10 positions matching TRBD1. The CDR3 totals 14 residues. J lost 5 bases, V lost 3 bases, and 3 bases had no gene match. CDR1 LNHDA and CDR2 SQIVND come from the germline V gene (reference sequence). CDR3 bases: TGTGCCAGTAGTATGACAGGGGGCGTTACTGAAGCTTTCTTT. Translating it yields CASSMTGGVTEAFF.

The chain uses TRBV6-1 and TRBJ2-7; no clear D gene. V lost 6 bases to trimming and J lost 0 bases, with 6 bases between them. Germline CDR1 reads MNHNS; CDR2 reads SASEGT. CDR3 length equals 12 residues. CDR3 loop: CASRQDSYEQYF. Here the CDR3 DNA reads TGTGCCAGCAGGCAGGACTCCTACGAGCAGTACTTC.

The chain couples TRBV7-6 to TRBJ1-6; TRBD1 is a possible D gene (6 bases). Trimming removed 5 bases at V and 7 bases at J, with 9 bases between. CDR3 length: 13 residues. CDR1 and CDR2 (germline): SGHVS, FNYEAQ. In nucleotides, the CDR3 is TGTGCCAGCAGCCGGGACATCAATTCACCCCTCCACTTT. It specifies CASSRDINSPLHF.